This TCR beta chain derives from a study of CD8 T cells in ankylosing spondylitis (dated 2017 in TCRdb). About the full investigation: The study set out to find disease-linked TCR variants by profiling T cell receptor beta repertoires in ankylosing spondylitis patients and healthy donors. The full study cohort comprised 20 to 25 ankylosing spondylitis patients and approximately 100 healthy donors. Peripheral blood samples were taken, and synovial fluid was additionally collected from ankylosing spondylitis patients. What the study reported, not specific to this receptor: Blood from ankylosing spondylitis patients appeared to be characterized by a TCR beta motif composed of about eight highly homologous amino acid variants. A CD8+ phenotype was shown by the disease-linked clones, which were found at relatively low frequencies in peripheral blood. The disease-linked clones were reported to be significantly enriched in matched synovial fluid samples from ankylosing spondylitis patients. Some of the motif variants had been reported before in the synovial fluid and blood of reactive arthritis patients, a finding that suggests common disease-initiation mechanisms.

Trimming at the junction amounts to 5 bases on V and 7 bases on J, and the germline ends lie 10 bases apart. From cysteine to phenylalanine, the CDR3 is 12 amino acids long. Only the CDR3 portion is preserved as DNA: 36 bases, with reading frame beginning at the first base. For each ankylosing spondylitis patient, the synovial fluid sample was matched to a blood sample from that same patient. Sequencer: Illumina HiSeq 2500. TCR beta libraries were prepared by quantitative 5'-RACE with molecular barcodes. In the original analysis: A new computational method based on a probabilistic model of VDJ rearrangement was used to identify disease-linked TCR variants. Starting from the raw public reads, TCRdb applied fastp trimming at Q25, assembled clones with MiXCR and retained in-frame beta chains. Merged by CDR3 protein, the rows form single entries marked with the most common genes and DNA. TCRdb's processing, not the study's, gives the V and J calls here. The sample yields about 140,000 distinct CDR3 sequences; more than 7% were counted once. The top ten clonotypes cover roughly 7.2% of the sample.

This clonotype was seen repeatedly, ten times or more. This clone's antigen is unknown. Base quality data are lacking; no much larger clone is found one base away. This sequence uses TRBV12-3 or TRBV12-4 and TRBJ2-3, and perhaps TRBD1 as D gene, on 5 matching bases. The origin of this receptor is a male donor with ankylosing spondylitis. The source material was synovial fluid, either unsorted or a sorted T cell fraction (not recorded which). The sequenced DNA: TGTGCCAGCAGTAGTAGGGGATATACGCAGTATTTT. Translation gives CASSSRGYTQYF.